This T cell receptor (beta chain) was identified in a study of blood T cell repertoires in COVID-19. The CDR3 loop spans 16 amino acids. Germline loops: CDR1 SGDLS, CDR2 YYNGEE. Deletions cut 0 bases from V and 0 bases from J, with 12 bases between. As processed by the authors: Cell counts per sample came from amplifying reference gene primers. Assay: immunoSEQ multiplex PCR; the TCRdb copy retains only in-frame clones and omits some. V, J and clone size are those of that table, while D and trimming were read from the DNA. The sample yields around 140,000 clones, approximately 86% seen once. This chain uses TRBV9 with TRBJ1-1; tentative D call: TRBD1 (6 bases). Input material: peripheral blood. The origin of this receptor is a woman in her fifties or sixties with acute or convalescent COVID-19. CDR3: CASSVELGHLNTEAFF. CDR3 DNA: TGTGCCAGCAGCGTAGAGTTGGGACACCTGAACACTGAAGCTTTCTTT.